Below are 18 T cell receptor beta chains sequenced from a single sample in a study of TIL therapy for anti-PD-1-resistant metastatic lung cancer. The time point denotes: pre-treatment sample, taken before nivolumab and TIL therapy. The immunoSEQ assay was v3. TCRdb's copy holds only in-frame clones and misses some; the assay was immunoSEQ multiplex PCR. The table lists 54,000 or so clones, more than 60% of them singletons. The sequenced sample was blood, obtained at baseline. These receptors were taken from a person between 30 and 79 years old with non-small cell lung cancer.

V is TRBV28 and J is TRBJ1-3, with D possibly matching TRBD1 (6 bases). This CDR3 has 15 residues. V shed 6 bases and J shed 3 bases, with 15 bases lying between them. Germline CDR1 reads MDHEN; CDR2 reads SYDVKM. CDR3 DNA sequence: TGTGCCAGCAGCCTGCCAGGGGAGGTTGGAAACACCATATATTTT. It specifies CASSLPGEVGNTIYF.

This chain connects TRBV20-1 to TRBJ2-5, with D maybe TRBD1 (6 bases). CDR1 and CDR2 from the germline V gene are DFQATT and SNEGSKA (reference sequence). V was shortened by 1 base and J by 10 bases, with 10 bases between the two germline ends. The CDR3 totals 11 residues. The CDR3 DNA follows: TGCAGTGCTAGAGCAGGGGCTTTCCAGTACTTC. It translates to CSARAGAFQYF.

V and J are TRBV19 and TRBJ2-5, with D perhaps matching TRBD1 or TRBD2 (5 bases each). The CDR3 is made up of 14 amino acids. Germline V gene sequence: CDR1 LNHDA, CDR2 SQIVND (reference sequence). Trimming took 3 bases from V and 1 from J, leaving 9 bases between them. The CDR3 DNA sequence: TGTGCCAGTAGTATTTACGGGACCCAAGAGACCCAGTACTTC. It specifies CASSIYGTQETQYF.

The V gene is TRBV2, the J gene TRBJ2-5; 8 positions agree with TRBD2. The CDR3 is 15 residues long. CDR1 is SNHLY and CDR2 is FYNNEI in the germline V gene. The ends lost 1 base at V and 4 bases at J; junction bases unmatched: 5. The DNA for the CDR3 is TGTGCCAGCAGTGAAGAAGGGACTAGAAGAGAGACCCAGTACTTC. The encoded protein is CASSEEGTRRETQYF.

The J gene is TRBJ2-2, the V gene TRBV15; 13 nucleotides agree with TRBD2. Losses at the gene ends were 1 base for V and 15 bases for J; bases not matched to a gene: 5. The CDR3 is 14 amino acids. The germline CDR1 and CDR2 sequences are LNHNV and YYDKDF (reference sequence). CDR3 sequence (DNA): TGTGCCACCAGCAGAGGGACTAGCGGGGGCGAGTTGTTTTTT. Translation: CATSRGTSGGELFF.

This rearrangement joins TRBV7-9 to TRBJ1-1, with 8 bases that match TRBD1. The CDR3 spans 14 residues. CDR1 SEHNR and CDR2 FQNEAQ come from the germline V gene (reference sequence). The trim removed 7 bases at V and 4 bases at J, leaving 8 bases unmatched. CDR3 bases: TGTGCCAGCACCTTGAGGGACAGGACCACTGAAGCTTTCTTT. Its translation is CASTLRDRTTEAFF.

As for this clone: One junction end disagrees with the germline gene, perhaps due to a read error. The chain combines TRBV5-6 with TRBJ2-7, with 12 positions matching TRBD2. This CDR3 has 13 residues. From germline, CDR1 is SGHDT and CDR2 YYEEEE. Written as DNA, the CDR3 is TGTGCCAGCAGCTTGGGACTAGCGGGAGTTTTGGACTTC. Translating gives CASSLGLAGVLDF.

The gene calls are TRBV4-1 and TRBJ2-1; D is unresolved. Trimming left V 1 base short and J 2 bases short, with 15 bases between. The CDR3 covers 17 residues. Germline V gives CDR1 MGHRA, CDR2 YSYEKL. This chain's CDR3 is CASSQGRNSLTYNEQFF. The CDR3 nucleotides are TGCGCCAGCAGCCAAGGGCGGAACAGCCTAACCTACAATGAGCAGTTCTTC.

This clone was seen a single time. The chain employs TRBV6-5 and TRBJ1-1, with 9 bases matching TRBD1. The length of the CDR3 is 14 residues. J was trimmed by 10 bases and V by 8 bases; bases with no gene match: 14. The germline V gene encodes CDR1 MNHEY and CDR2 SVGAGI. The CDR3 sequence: CASAMGGQGMSAFF. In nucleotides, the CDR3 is TGTGCCAGCGCAATGGGGGGACAGGGAATGTCAGCTTTCTTT.

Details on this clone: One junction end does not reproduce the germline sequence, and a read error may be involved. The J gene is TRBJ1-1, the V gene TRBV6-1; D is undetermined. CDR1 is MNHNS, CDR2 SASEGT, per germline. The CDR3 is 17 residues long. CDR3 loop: CAGSEAQAEHLNTEAFF. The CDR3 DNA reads TGTGCCGGCAGTGAAGCGCAGGCAGAACATTTGAACACTGAAGCTTTCTTT.

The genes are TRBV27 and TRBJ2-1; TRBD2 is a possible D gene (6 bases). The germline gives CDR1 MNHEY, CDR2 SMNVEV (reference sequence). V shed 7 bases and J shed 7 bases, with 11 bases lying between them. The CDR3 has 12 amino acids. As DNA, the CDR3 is TGTGCCAGCAAGGCTGGGGGGAATGAGCAGTTCTTC. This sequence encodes CASKAGGNEQFF.

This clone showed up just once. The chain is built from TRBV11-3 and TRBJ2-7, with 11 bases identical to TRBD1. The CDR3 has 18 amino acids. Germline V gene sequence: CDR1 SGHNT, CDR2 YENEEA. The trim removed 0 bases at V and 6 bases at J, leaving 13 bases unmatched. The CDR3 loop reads CASSLDQSGSGQGVEQYF. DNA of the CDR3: TGTGCCAGCAGCTTAGATCAGTCGGGGTCGGGACAGGGGGTCGAGCAGTACTTC.

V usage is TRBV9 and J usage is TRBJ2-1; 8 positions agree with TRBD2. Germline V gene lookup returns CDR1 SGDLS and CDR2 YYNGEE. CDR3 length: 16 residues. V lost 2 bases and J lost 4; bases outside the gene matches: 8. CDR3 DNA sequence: TGTGCCAGCAGCGTGTATAGCGGGGAGTCTTACAATGAGCAGTTCTTC. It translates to CASSVYSGESYNEQFF.

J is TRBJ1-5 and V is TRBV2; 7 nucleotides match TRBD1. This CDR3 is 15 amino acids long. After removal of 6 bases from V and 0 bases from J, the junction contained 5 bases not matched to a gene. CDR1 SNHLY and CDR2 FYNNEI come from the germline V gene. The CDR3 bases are TGTGCCAGCAGGGACAGGAGATATAGCAATCAGCCCCAGCATTTT. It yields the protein CASRDRRYSNQPQHF.

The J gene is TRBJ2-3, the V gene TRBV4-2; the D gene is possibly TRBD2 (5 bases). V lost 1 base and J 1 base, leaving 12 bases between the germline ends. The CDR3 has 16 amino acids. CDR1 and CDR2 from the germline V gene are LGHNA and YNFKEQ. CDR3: CASSQGVDGGTDTQYF. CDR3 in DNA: TGTGCCAGCAGCCAAGGGGTAGACGGGGGCACAGATACGCAGTATTTT.

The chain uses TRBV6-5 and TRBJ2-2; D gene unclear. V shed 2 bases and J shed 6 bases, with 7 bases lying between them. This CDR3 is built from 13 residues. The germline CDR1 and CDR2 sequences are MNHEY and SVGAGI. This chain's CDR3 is CASSYTFPGELFF. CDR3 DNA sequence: TGTGCCAGCAGTTACACCTTCCCCGGGGAGCTGTTTTTT.

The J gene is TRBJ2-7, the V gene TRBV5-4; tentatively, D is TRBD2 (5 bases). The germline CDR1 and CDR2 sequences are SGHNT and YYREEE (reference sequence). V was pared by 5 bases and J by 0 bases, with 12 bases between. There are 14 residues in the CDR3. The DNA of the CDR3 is TGTGCCAGCAGGTTAACTGGGAGCTCCTACGAGCAGTACTTC. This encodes CASRLTGSSYEQYF.

CDR3 DNA sequence: TGTGCCTGGGACAGGAGCTCTGGAAACACCATATATTTT. It codes for CAWDRSSGNTIYF. This sequence joins TRBV30 and TRBJ1-3; D is possibly TRBD1 (6 bases). This CDR3 is built from 13 residues. The germline V gene has CDR1 GTSNPN and CDR2 SVGIG (reference sequence). Trimming removed 5 bases from V and 0 bases from J, with 8 bases in between.